Below are 21 T cell receptor beta chains sequenced from a single sample in a study of T-cell memory formation after mild COVID-19. TCRdb ran MiXCR on the 5' RACE reads and lists one entry per CDR3 protein. The table includes 44,000 or so distinct CDR3 sequences, nearly 9.5% detected once. The specimen was PBMCs or a T cell subset sorted from them (not recorded which). The receptors shown here come from an adult woman who had mild COVID-19 (a few samples of this study predate the infection). Cell type and time point are not known.

In its sample, this clonotype was seen a few times. The V call is TRBV15, the J call TRBJ2-3; D not resolved. Germline V gene sequence: CDR1 LNHNV, CDR2 YYDKDF (reference sequence). The CDR3 loop spans 12 amino acids. V dropped 1 base and J dropped 6 bases, with 5 bases sitting between them. Here the CDR3 reads CATSRARDTQYF. The DNA for the CDR3 is TGTGCCACCAGCAGAGCGCGGGATACGCAGTATTTT. The full variable domain, completed using reference TRBV15 and TRBJ2-3, is DAMVIQNPRYQVTQFGKPVTLSCSQTLNHNVMYWYQQKSSQAPKLLFHYYDKDFNNEADTPDNFQSRRPNTSFCFLDIRSPGLGDTAMYLCATSRARDTQYFGPGTRLTVL.

This clonotype showed up just a few times. V usage is TRBV5-4 and J usage is TRBJ2-1; 12 bases agree with TRBD2. The V and J ends lost 0 bases and 3 bases, in that order; junction bases with no gene match: 7. The length of the CDR3 is 18 residues. Germline CDR1 and CDR2: SGHNT and YYREEE (reference sequence). CDR3 sequence reads: CASSLGNPGLAGYNEQFF. Here the CDR3 DNA reads TGTGCCAGCAGCTTGGGGAACCCGGGACTAGCGGGCTACAATGAGCAGTTCTTC.

This clonotype showed up just a few times. The DNA for the CDR3 is TGTGCCAGCAGTGAAGGTCCCAGGGGTAATGAAAAACTGTTTTTT. Translated: CASSEGPRGNEKLFF. V and J are TRBV2 and TRBJ1-4, with D perhaps TRBD1 (6 bases). This CDR3 is built from 15 residues. Germline V gene lookup returns CDR1 SNHLY and CDR2 FYNNEI. The V gene lost 1 base and the J gene lost 4 bases, with 10 bases spanning the gap.

This clonotype was observed a handful of times. V and J are TRBV10-3 and TRBJ1-1; no firm D call. CDR1 and CDR2 from the germline V gene are ENHRY and SYGVKD. V lost 6 bases and J lost 0, with 8 bases in between. The CDR3 contains 13 residues. Written as DNA, the CDR3 is TGTGCCATCAGCTACGGGATGAACACTGAAGCTTTCTTT. Translation: CAISYGMNTEAFF.

This clonotype was picked up many times. The chain joins TRBV7-2 to TRBJ2-1; the D gene is possibly TRBD2 (5 bases). The CDR3 consists of 15 residues. CDR1 SGHTA and CDR2 FQGNSA come from the germline V gene. The V gene lost 1 base and the J gene lost 6 bases, with 13 bases spanning the gap. DNA for the CDR3: TGTGCCAGCAGCTTAGGGGCTTCTGGAGGCAATGAGCAGTTCTTC. The encoded protein is CASSLGASGGNEQFF.

This clonotype is medium-sized within its sample. This chain connects TRBV14 to TRBJ2-1; D ambiguous. The CDR3 runs to 16 residues. Germline values: CDR1 SGHDN, CDR2 FVKESK. V lost 0 bases to trimming and J lost 0 bases, with 9 bases between them. The DNA of the CDR3 is TGTGCCAGCAGCCAAGATCTTTTCAGCTCCTACAATGAGCAGTTCTTC. Its translation: CASSQDLFSSYNEQFF.

This clonotype came up a few times. The chain is built from TRBV27 and TRBJ1-2, with TRBD1 as a possible D gene (5 bases). The germline CDR1 and CDR2 sequences are MNHEY and SMNVEV (reference sequence). V lost 6 bases and J lost 7, with 12 bases in between. The length of the CDR3 is 12 residues. CDR3 protein: CASSTAQGGYTF. The CDR3 bases are TGTGCCAGCAGCACCGCTCAGGGTGGCTACACCTTC.

The sample holds a few counts of this clonotype. The V gene is TRBV7-2, the J gene TRBJ1-3, with D perhaps TRBD1 (5 bases). The CDR3 is made up of 17 amino acids. Per the germline V gene, CDR1 is SGHTA and CDR2 is FQGNSA. Trimming pared 1 base from V and 3 bases from J, leaving 16 bases between. The CDR3 loop reads CASSLGPGRGLGNTIYF. CDR3 bases: TGTGCCAGCAGCTTAGGGCCGGGGAGGGGACTTGGAAACACCATATATTTT.

This chain joins TRBV4-1 and TRBJ1-1; D not resolved. Trimming shortened V by 0 bases and J by 2 bases, and 10 bases separated the two germline ends. CDR3 length equals 15 residues. CDR1 MGHRA and CDR2 YSYEKL come from the germline V gene. The CDR3 region has the DNA TGCGCCAGCAGCCAAGAATTTGGCCGTAACACTGAAGCTTTCTTT. Its protein is CASSQEFGRNTEAFF.

This clonotype was counted many times. The rearrangement links TRBV5-1 to TRBJ2-7; D is possibly TRBD2 (6 bases). This CDR3 has 14 amino acids. Germline V gene data show CDR1 as SGHRS and CDR2 as YFSETQ. V was cut by 3 bases and J by 2 bases, with 12 bases left in between. CDR3 DNA sequence: TGCGCCAGCAGCTCCGAAGGCGGGGCCTACGAGCAGTACTTC. The encoded protein is CASSSEGGAYEQYF. The whole variable domain, remainder taken from reference TRBV5-1 and TRBJ2-7, is KAGVTQTPRYLIKTRGQQVTLSCSPISGHRSVSWYQQTPGQGLQFLFEYFSETQRNKGNFPGRFSGRQFSNSRSEMNVSTLELGDSALYLCASSSEGGAYEQYFGPGTRLTVT.

This clonotype showed up many times. CDR3 residues: CASSSPGLEGNEQFF. CDR3 sequence (DNA): TGTGCCAGCAGCTCTCCGGGGCTAGAGGGGAATGAGCAGTTCTTC. V usage is TRBV7-2 and J usage is TRBJ2-1; either TRBD1 or TRBD2 may supply D (5 bases each). The CDR3 sequence is 15 residues long. Germline-derived CDR1 and CDR2 are SGHTA and FQGNSA. Trimming took 4 bases from V and 7 from J, leaving 17 bases between them.

The sample holds a few counts of this clonotype. This chain connects TRBV13 to TRBJ1-2, with D hard to call. This CDR3 has 14 amino acids. Germline-derived CDR1 and CDR2 are PRHDT and FYEKMQ (reference sequence). V gave up 0 bases and J gave up 8 bases, with 13 bases separating them. The CDR3 is CASSLGVSSTGYTF. The CDR3 nucleotides are TGTGCCAGCAGCTTAGGGGTATCCTCCACAGGCTACACCTTC.

This clonotype was seen a few times. CDR3 DNA: TGTGCCAGCAGCTTAGCTACGGGGGCCTCCTACAATGAGCAGTTCTTC. Its translation is CASSLATGASYNEQFF. The genes are TRBV7-6 and TRBJ2-1, with D tentatively TRBD1 or TRBD2 (6 bases each). Germline values: CDR1 SGHVS, CDR2 FNYEAQ. The V and J ends lost 0 bases and 0 bases respectively, with 9 bases between them. The CDR3 loop spans 16 amino acids. Based on the CDR3 plus reference TRBV7-6 and TRBJ2-1, the full variable domain is GAGVSQSPRYKVTKRGQDVALRCDPISGHVSLYWYRQALGQGPEFLTYFNYEAQQDKSGLPNDRFSAERPEGSISTLTIQRTEQRDSAMYRCASSLATGASYNEQFFGPGTRLTVL.

V usage is TRBV7-2 and J usage is TRBJ2-7, with D possibly matching TRBD1 (6 bases). This CDR3 comprises 15 residues. CDR1 is SGHTA, CDR2 FQGNSA, per germline. Deletions cut 5 bases from V and 3 bases from J, with 17 bases between. The DNA for the CDR3 is TGTGCCAGCAGCCAAAAAAGGACAGAGGTCTACGAGCAGTACTTC. It codes for CASSQKRTEVYEQYF.

This clonotype has only a few counts. The junction shows a germline mismatch at one end, possibly a read error. This chain connects TRBV7-7 to TRBJ2-2, with 10 nucleotides matching TRBD2. Germline V lookup: CDR1 SSHAT, CDR2 FNYEAQ (reference sequence). The CDR3 contains 17 residues. This CDR3 is CASSLGAGGPLAGELFF. The CDR3, as DNA: TGTGCTAGCAGCTTAGGAGCGGGAGGGCCCTTGGCCGGGGAGCTGTTTTTT.

This clonotype was detected ten times or more. The genes are TRBV9 and TRBJ1-2; D is possibly TRBD1 (5 bases). Trimming stripped 3 bases from V and 2 bases from J, with 17 bases between. CDR1 SGDLS and CDR2 YYNGEE come from the germline V gene. This CDR3 contains 16 residues. The CDR3 DNA reads TGTGCCAGCAGCGCCTCCGGGGGTTCGTTGAACTATGGCTACACCTTC. This sequence encodes CASSASGGSLNYGYTF. Using reference TRBV9 and TRBJ1-2 for the parts outside the CDR3, the full variable domain is DSGVTQTPKHLITATGQRVTLRCSPRSGDLSVYWYQQSLDQGLQFLIQYYNGEERAKGNILERFSAQQFPDLHSELNLSSLELGDSALYFCASSASGGSLNYGYTFGSGTRLTVV.

V gene TRBV19 combines with J gene TRBJ2-7, with TRBD2 identical over 10 bases. CDR3 length equals 14 residues. Looked up from germline, CDR1 is LNHDA and CDR2 is SQIVND (reference sequence). The junction had 4 bases not matched to a gene; V was cut back by 5 bases and J by 3 bases. The CDR3 bases are TGTGCCAGTAGTCGTCTAGCGGGAGTCTACGAGCAGTACTTC. Translation: CASSRLAGVYEQYF.

V and J are TRBV5-1 and TRBJ1-1, with 7 bases that match TRBD1. The germline gives CDR1 SGHRS, CDR2 YFSETQ. The CDR3 is 16 amino acids. The V segment lost 4 bases and the J segment 3 bases; nucleotides outside the gene matches: 12. CDR3 nucleotide sequence: TGCGCCAGCAGCGCTAGACAGGGCCATCCGGACACTGAAGCTTTCTTT. Translated: CASSARQGHPDTEAFF. Together with reference TRBV5-1 and TRBJ1-1, the CDR3 gives the full variable domain: KAGVTQTPRYLIKTRGQQVTLSCSPISGHRSVSWYQQTPGQGLQFLFEYFSETQRNKGNFPGRFSGRQFSNSRSEMNVSTLELGDSALYLCASSARQGHPDTEAFFGQGTRLTVV.

This clonotype was counted a few times. The chain combines TRBV5-1 with TRBJ1-1, with TRBD1 matching over 9 bases. CDR1 is SGHRS and CDR2 is YFSETQ in the germline V gene. CDR3 size: 15 residues. With V trimmed by 3 bases and J by 5 bases, 8 bases remained unmatched. CDR3 loop: CASSSSDRGKTEAFF. The DNA of the CDR3 is TGCGCCAGCAGCTCCTCCGACAGGGGGAAGACTGAAGCTTTCTTT.

This clonotype turned up a few times. The CDR3: CASSPSRRGHEQFF. The DNA of the CDR3 is TGTGCCAGCAGCCCCAGCAGGAGAGGTCATGAGCAGTTCTTC. The V gene is TRBV3-1, the J gene TRBJ2-1; D call uncertain. The ends were cut back, 4 bases at V and 8 bases at J, with 15 bases in the middle. CDR1 is LGHDT, CDR2 YNNKEL, per germline (reference sequence). The CDR3 contains 14 residues.

This clonotype was counted only a few times. The chain carries TRBV6-2 or TRBV6-3 and TRBJ2-1; D remains ambiguous. The CDR3 length is 12 residues. Germline values: CDR1 MNHEY, CDR2 SVGEGT. V lost 5 bases and J 13 bases, leaving 15 bases between the germline ends. The CDR3 spells CASSGSSWSQFF. The CDR3 DNA reads TGTGCCAGCAGTGGGTCCTCGTGGTCTCAGTTCTTC.